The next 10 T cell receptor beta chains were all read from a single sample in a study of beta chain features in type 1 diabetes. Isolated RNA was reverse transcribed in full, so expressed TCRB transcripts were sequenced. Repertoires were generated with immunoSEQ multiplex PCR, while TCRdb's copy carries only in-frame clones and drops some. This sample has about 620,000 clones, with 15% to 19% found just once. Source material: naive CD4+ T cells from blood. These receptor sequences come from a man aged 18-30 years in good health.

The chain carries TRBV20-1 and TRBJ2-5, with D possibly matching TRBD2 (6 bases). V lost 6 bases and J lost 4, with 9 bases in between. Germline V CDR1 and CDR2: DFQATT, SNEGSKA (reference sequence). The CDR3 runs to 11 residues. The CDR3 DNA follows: TGCAGTGCCGCGGGGCTAGAGACCCAGTACTTC. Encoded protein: CSAAGLETQYF.

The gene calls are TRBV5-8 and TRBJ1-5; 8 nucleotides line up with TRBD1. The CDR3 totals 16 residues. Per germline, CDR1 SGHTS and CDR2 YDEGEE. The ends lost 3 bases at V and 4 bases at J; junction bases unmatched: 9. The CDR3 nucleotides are TGTGCCAGCAGCTCCAGGACAGGGAACGGGAATCAGCCCCAGCATTTT. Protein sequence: CASSSRTGNGNQPQHF. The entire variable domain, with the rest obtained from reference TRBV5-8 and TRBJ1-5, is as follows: EAGVTQSPTHLIKTRGQQATLRCSPISGHTSVYWYQQALGLGLQFLLWYDEGEERNRGNFPPRFSGRQFPNYSSELNVNALELEDSALYLCASSSRTGNGNQPQHFGDGTRLSIL.

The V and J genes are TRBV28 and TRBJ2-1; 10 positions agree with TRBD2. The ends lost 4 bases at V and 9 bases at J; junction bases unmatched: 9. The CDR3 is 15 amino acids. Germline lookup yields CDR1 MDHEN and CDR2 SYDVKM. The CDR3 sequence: CASSSHWASGGEQFF. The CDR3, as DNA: TGTGCCAGCAGTTCCCACTGGGCTAGCGGGGGTGAGCAGTTCTTC. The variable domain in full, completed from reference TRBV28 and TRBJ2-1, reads DVKVTQSSRYLVKRTGEKVFLECVQDMDHENMFWYRQDPGLGLRLIYFSYDVKMKEKGDIPEGYSVSREKKERFSLILESASTNQTSMYLCASSSHWASGGEQFFGPGTRLTVL.

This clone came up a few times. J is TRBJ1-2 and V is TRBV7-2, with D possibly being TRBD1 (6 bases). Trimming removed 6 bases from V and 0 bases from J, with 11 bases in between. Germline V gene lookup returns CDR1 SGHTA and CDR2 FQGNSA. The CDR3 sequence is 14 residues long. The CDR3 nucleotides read TGTGCCAGCAGGACGACAGGTTCTAACTATGGCTACACCTTC. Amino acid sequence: CASRTTGSNYGYTF. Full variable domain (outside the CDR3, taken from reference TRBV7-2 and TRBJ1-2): GAGVSQSPSNKVTEKGKDVELRCDPISGHTALYWYRQSLGQGLEFLIYFQGNSAPDKSGLPSDRFSAERTGGSVSTLTIQRTQQEDSAVYLCASRTTGSNYGYTFGSGTRLTVV.

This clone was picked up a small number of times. The CDR3 reads CASSVGFSIETDTQYF. The CDR3 DNA is TGTGCCAGCAGCGTGGGCTTTTCAATCGAGACAGATACGCAGTATTTT. This chain joins TRBV2 and TRBJ2-3; D gene uncertain. Germline CDR1 reads SNHLY; CDR2 reads FYNNEI. This CDR3 has 16 residues. V shed 6 bases and J shed 3 bases, with 19 bases lying between them.

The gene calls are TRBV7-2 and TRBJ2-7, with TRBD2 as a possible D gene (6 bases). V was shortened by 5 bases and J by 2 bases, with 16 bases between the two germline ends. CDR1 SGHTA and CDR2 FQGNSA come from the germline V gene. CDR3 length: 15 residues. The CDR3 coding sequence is TGTGCCAGCAGCCCCCAGGCGGGGTTAGCCTACGAGCAGTACTTC. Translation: CASSPQAGLAYEQYF. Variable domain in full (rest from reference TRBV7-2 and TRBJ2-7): GAGVSQSPSNKVTEKGKDVELRCDPISGHTALYWYRQSLGQGLEFLIYFQGNSAPDKSGLPSDRFSAERTGGSVSTLTIQRTQQEDSAVYLCASSPQAGLAYEQYFGPGTRLTVT.

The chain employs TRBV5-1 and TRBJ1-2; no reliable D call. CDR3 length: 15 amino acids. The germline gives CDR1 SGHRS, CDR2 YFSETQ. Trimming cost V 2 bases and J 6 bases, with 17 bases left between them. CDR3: CASSLIGESVDGYTF. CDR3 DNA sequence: TGCGCCAGCAGCTTAATCGGGGAAAGTGTGGATGGCTACACCTTC.

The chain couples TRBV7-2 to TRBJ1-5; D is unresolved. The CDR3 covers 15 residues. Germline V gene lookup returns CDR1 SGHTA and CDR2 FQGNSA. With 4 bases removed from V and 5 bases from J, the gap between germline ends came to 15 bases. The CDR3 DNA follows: TGTGCCAGCAGCTCATTTTCGACTGGAGATCAGCCCCAGCATTTT. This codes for CASSSFSTGDQPQHF.

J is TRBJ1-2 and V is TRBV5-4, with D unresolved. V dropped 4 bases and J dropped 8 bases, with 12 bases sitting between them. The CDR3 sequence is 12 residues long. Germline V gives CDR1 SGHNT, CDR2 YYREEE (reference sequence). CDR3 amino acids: CASSERRRGYTF. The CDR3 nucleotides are TGTGCCAGCAGCGAGAGGCGGCGAGGCTACACCTTC.

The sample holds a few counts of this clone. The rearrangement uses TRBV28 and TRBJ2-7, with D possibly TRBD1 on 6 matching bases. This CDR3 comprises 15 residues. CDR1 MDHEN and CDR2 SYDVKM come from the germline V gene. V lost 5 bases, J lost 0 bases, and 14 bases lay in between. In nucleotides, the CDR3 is TGTGCCAGCAGTCCCGGGACACCGAGCTCCTACGAGCAGTACTTC. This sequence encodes CASSPGTPSSYEQYF.